One sample yielded the 6 T cell receptor beta chains listed below, sequenced in a study of early stage breast cancer tumors. Libraries were prepared by immunoSEQ multiplex PCR; TCRdb keeps only in-frame clonotypes and omits some of them. The table has about 51,000 clones, around 80% seen once. The sample comprised blood. The receptors derive from a person between 35 and 49 years old with breast cancer.

The chain is built from TRBV27 and TRBJ2-1; D unclear. Trimming took 5 bases from V and 9 from J, leaving 20 bases between them. This CDR3 region has 15 residues. Germline CDR1 and CDR2: MNHEY and SMNVEV (reference sequence). The CDR3 spells CASSPRFPSESEQFF. Here the CDR3 DNA reads TGTGCCAGCAGTCCCCGTTTCCCCTCGGAAAGTGAGCAGTTCTTC.

The rearrangement links TRBV15 to TRBJ2-3; 13 bases fit TRBD2. V dropped 8 bases and J dropped 2; count of bases not matched to a gene: 7. Germline CDR1 LNHNV, CDR2 YYDKDF (reference sequence). This CDR3 is 16 amino acids long. The CDR3 here is CATSETSGRSTDTQYF. CDR3 nucleotides: TGTGCCACCTCCGAGACTAGCGGGAGGTCCACAGATACGCAGTATTTT.

This chain uses TRBV10-1 with TRBJ2-3; D is unclear. Germline V gene data show CDR1 as WNHNN and CDR2 as SYGVQD (reference sequence). Trimming left V 1 base short and J 6 bases short, with 11 bases between. This CDR3 has 14 residues. The DNA of the CDR3 is TGCGCCAGCAGTGAGTTGAGGTGGCAGGATACGCAGTATTTT. This gives the protein CASSELRWQDTQYF.

The V and J genes are TRBV7-9 and TRBJ1-1; D remains unclear. The CDR3 sequence is 16 residues long. Trimming pared 4 bases from V and 0 bases from J, leaving 15 bases between. Germline loops: CDR1 SEHNR, CDR2 FQNEAQ (reference sequence). As DNA, the CDR3 is TGTGCCAGCAGCTCAAATTTCGAAGAGGTGAACACTGAAGCTTTCTTT. Translated: CASSSNFEEVNTEAFF.

The chain has TRBV29-1 and TRBJ2-1, with TRBD1 matching 11 bases. The CDR3 covers 15 residues. CDR1 is SQVTM and CDR2 is ANQGSEA in the germline V gene. Unmatched junction bases numbered 11, after V lost 4 bases and J lost 9 bases. The DNA of the CDR3 is TGCAGCGTTGCAGGTAGGGACAGGGGGGGGACTGAGCAGTTCTTC. Protein sequence: CSVAGRDRGGTEQFF.

V and J are TRBV2 and TRBJ2-5, with TRBD2 identical over 8 bases. Unmatched junction bases numbered 14, after V lost 7 bases and J lost 4 bases. CDR1 is SNHLY, CDR2 FYNNEI, per germline. The CDR3 runs to 16 residues. CDR3 coding DNA: TGTGCCAGCAACGTCCTCGGGAGGGCCAGGGGAGAGACCCAGTACTTC. It specifies CASNVLGRARGETQYF.